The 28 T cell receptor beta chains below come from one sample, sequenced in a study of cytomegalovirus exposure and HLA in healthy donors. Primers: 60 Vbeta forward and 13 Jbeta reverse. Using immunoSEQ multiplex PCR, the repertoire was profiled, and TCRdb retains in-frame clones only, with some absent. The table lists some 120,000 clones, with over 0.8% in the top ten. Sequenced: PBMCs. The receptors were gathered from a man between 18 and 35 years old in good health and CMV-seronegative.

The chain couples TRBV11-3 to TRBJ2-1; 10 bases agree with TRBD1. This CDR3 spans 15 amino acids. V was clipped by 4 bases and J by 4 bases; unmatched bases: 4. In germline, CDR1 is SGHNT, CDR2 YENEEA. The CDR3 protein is CASSSPGQGYNEQFF. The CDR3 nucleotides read TGTGCCAGCAGCTCACCGGGACAGGGGTACAATGAGCAGTTCTTC.

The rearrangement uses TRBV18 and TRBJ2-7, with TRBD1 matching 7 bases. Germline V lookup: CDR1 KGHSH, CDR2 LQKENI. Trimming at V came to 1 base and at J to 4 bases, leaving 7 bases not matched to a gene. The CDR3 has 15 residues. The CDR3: CASSPLDRVGYEQYF. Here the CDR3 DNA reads TGTGCCAGCTCACCACTCGACAGGGTGGGATACGAGCAGTACTTC.

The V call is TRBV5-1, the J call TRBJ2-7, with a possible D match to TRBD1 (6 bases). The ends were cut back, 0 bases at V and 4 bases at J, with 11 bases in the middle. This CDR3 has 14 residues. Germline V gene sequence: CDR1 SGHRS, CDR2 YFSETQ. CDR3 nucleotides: TGCGCCAGCAGCTTGGCTTCAGGGGAATACGAGCAGTACTTC. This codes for CASSLASGEYEQYF.

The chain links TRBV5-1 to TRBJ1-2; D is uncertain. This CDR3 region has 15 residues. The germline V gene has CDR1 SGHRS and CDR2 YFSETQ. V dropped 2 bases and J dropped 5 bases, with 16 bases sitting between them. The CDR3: CASSFDTRPLYGYTF. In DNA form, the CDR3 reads TGCGCCAGCAGCTTTGACACGAGACCTCTTTATGGCTACACCTTC.

The CDR3 nucleotides are TGCAGCGTTACCACAGGGTATGGCGGAAACACCATATATTTT. It is translated as CSVTTGYGGNTIYF. The chain uses TRBV29-1 and TRBJ1-3; perhaps TRBD1 as D (6 bases). Germline values: CDR1 SQVTM, CDR2 ANQGSEA. V gave up 5 bases and J gave up 4 bases, with 15 bases separating them. The CDR3 has 14 residues.

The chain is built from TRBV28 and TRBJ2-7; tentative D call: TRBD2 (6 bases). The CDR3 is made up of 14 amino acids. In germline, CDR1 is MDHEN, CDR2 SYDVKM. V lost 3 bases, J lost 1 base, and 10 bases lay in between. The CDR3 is CASSFVGGSYEQYF. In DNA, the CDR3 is TGTGCCAGCAGTTTTGTAGGAGGGTCCTACGAGCAGTACTTC.

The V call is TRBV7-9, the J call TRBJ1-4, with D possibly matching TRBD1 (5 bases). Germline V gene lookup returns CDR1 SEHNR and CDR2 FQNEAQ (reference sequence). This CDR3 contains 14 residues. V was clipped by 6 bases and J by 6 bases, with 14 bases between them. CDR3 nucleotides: TGTGCCAGCAGTACACGACAGATAGATGAAAAACTGTTTTTT. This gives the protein CASSTRQIDEKLFF.

The CDR3 is CASSSITGTGNYGYTF. The CDR3 bases are TGTGCCAGCAGTTCCATCACCGGGACAGGGAACTATGGCTACACCTTC. The chain uses TRBV27 and TRBJ1-2; 9 positions agree with TRBD1. Losses at the gene ends were 4 bases for V and 2 bases for J; bases not matched to a gene: 8. Germline V gene sequence: CDR1 MNHEY, CDR2 SMNVEV (reference sequence). This CDR3 has 16 residues.

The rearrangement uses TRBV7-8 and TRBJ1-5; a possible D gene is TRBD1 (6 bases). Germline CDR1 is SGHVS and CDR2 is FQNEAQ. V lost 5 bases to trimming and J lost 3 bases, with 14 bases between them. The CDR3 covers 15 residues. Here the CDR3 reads CASSREQGPNQPQHF. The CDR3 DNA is TGTGCCAGCAGCAGAGAACAGGGACCCAATCAGCCCCAGCATTTT. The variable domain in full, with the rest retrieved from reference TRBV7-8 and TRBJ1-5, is GAGVSQSPRYKVAKRGQDVALRCDPISGHVSLFWYQQALGQGPEFLTYFQNEAQLDKSGLPSDRFFAERPEGSVSTLKIQRTQQEDSAVYLCASSREQGPNQPQHFGDGTRLSIL.

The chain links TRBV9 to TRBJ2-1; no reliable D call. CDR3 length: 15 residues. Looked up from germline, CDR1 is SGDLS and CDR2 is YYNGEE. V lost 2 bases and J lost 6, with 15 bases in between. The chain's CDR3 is CASSVLGQTSNEQFF. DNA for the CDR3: TGTGCCAGCAGCGTTTTGGGCCAAACGTCCAATGAGCAGTTCTTC.

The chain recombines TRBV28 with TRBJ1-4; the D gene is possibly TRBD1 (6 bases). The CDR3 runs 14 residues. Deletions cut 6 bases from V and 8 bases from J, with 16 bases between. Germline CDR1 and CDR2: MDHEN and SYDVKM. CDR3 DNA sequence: TGTGCCAGCAGCCACGGGGGGGCGGAGGAAAAACTGTTTTTT. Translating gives CASSHGGAEEKLFF.

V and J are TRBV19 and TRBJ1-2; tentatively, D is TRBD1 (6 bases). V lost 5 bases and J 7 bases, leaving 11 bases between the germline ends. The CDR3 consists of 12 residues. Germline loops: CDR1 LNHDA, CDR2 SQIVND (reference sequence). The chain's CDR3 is CASSSGVGGYTF. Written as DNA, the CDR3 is TGTGCCAGTAGTTCAGGGGTTGGTGGCTACACCTTC.

CDR3 sequence: CASSVEAGTGELFF. CDR3 DNA: TGTGCCAGCAGCGTAGAGGCAGGCACCGGGGAGCTGTTTTTT. The V gene is TRBV9, the J gene TRBJ2-2, with D unclear. V gave up 0 bases and J gave up 4 bases, with 7 bases separating them. CDR1 is SGDLS, CDR2 YYNGEE, per germline. This CDR3 has 14 residues.

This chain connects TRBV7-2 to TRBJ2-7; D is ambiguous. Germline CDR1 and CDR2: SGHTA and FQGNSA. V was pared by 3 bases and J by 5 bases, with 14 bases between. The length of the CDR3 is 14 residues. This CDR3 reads CASSLPTSFHEQYF. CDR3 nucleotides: TGTGCCAGCAGCTTGCCTACTTCATTCCACGAGCAGTACTTC.

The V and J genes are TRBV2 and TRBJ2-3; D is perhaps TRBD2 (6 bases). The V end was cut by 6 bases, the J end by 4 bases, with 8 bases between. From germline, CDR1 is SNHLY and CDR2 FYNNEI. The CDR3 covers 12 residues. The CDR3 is CASRTSSDTQYF. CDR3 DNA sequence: TGTGCCAGCAGGACTAGTTCAGATACGCAGTATTTT. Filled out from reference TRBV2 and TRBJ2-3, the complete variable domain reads EPEVTQTPSHQVTQMGQEVILRCVPISNHLYFYWYRQILGQKVEFLVSFYNNEISEKSEIFDDQFSVERPDGSNFTLKIRSTKLEDSAMYFCASRTSSDTQYFGPGTRLTVL.

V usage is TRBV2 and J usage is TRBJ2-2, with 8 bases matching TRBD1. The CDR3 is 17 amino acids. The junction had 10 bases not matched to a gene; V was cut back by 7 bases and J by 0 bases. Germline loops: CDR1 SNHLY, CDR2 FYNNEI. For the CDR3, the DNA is TGTGCCAGCAAGTGGGACAGGTCTTTGCCGAACACCGGGGAGCTGTTTTTT. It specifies CASKWDRSLPNTGELFF.

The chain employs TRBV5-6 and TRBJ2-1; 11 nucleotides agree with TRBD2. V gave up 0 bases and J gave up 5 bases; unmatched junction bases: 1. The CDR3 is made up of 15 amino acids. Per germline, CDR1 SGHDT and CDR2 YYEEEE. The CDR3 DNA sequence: TGTGCCAGCAGCTTGGGACTAGCGGGGAACAATGAGCAGTTCTTC. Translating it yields CASSLGLAGNNEQFF.

DNA for the CDR3: TGCGCCAGCAGCAATTTAGGACACCGAAAAACTGAAGCTTTCTTT. Its translation is CASSNLGHRKTEAFF. This rearrangement joins TRBV5-1 to TRBJ1-1, with D possibly matching TRBD1 (5 bases). From germline, CDR1 is SGHRS and CDR2 YFSETQ. V shed 4 bases and J shed 5 bases, with 18 bases lying between them. This CDR3 has 15 amino acids.

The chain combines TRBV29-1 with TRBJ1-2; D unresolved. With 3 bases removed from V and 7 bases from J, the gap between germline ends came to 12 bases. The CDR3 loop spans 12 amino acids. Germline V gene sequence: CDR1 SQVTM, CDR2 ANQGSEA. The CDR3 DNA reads TGCAGCGTTGAGGGAGGATTCGGTGGCTACACCTTC. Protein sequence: CSVEGGFGGYTF. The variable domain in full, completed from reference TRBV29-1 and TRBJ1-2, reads SAVISQKPSRDICQRGTSLTIQCQVDSQVTMMFWYRQQPGQSLTLIATANQGSEATYESGFVIDKFPISRPNLTFSTLTVSNMSPEDSSIYLCSVEGGFGGYTFGSGTRLTVV.

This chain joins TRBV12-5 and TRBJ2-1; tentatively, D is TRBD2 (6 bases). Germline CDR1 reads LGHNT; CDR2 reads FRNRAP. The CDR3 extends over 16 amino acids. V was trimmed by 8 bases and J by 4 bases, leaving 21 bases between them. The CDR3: CASTPVGLGGYNEQFF. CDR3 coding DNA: TGTGCTAGTACGCCGGTCGGGCTCGGGGGATACAATGAGCAGTTCTTC.

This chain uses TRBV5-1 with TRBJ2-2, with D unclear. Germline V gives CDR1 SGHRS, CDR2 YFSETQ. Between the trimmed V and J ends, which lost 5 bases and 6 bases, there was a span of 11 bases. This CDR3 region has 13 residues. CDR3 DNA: TGCGCCAGCAGTTATGTGTGGCCCGGGGAGCTGTTTTTT. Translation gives CASSYVWPGELFF. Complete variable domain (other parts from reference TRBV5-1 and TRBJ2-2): KAGVTQTPRYLIKTRGQQVTLSCSPISGHRSVSWYQQTPGQGLQFLFEYFSETQRNKGNFPGRFSGRQFSNSRSEMNVSTLELGDSALYLCASSYVWPGELFFGEGSRLTVL.

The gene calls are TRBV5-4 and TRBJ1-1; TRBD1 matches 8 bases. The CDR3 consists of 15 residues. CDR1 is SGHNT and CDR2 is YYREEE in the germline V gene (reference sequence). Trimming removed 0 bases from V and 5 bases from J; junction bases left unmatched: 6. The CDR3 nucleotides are TGTGCCAGCAGCTTGGCTGGCAGGGGGCGAACTGAAGCTTTCTTT. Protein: CASSLAGRGRTEAFF.

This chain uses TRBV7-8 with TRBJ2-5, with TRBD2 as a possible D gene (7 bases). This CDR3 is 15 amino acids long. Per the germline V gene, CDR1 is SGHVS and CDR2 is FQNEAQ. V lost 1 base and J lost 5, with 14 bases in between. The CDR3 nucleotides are TGTGCCAGCAGCTTAGGGGTGGGGGGGCAGGAGACCCAGTACTTC. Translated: CASSLGVGGQETQYF.

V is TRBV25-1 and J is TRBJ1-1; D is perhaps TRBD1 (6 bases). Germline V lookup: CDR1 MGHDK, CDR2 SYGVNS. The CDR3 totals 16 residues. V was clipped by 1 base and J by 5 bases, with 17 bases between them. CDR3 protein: CASSELGIGGRTEAFF. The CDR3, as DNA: TGTGCCAGCAGTGAATTAGGTATAGGGGGTAGGACTGAAGCTTTCTTT.

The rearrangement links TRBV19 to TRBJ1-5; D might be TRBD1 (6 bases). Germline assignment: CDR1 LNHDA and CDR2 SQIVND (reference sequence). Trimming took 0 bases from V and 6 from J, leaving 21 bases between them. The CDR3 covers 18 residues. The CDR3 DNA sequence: TGTGCCAGTAGTATAGAACTCACGTCAAGGGGGGGCCCTCAGCCCCAGCATTTT. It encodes CASSIELTSRGGPQPQHF.

The CDR3, as DNA: TGTGCCAGCAGCGTCGGGACTAGCGGATACAATGAGCAGTTCTTC. It is translated as CASSVGTSGYNEQFF. The chain uses TRBV9 and TRBJ2-1, with 11 bases matching TRBD2. The trim removed 2 bases at V and 4 bases at J, leaving 2 bases unmatched. The length of the CDR3 is 15 residues. Germline V gene data show CDR1 as SGDLS and CDR2 as YYNGEE. Full variable domain (remainder filled in from reference TRBV9 and TRBJ2-1): DSGVTQTPKHLITATGQRVTLRCSPRSGDLSVYWYQQSLDQGLQFLIQYYNGEERAKGNILERFSAQQFPDLHSELNLSSLELGDSALYFCASSVGTSGYNEQFFGPGTRLTVL.

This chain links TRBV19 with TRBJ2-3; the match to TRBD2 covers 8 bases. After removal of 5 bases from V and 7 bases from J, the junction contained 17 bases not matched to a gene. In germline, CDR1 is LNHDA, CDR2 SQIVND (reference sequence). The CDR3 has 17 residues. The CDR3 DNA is TGTGCCAGTAGTCCGGGACTAGGGGGGTCACCTGAAAATACGCAGTATTTT. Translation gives CASSPGLGGSPENTQYF.

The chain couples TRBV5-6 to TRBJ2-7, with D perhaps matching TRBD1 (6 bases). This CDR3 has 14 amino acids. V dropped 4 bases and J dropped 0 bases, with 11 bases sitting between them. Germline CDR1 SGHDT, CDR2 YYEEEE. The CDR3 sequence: CASSAGTPSYEQYF. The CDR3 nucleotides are TGTGCCAGCAGCGCCGGGACACCCTCCTACGAGCAGTACTTC.